The entry below gives a single TCR beta chain sequence along with its context. The data belong to a study of blood T cell repertoires in COVID-19. Looking at the study overall: The samples span acute and convalescent COVID-19 from the United States, Italy and Spain. PBMCs, B-cell-depleted T cells, or T cells provided the cDNA or gDNA that made up the material.

Trimming removed 3 bases from V and 2 bases from J, with 22 bases in between. Germline CDR1 and CDR2: SGHNT and YYREEE (reference sequence). This CDR3 has 18 residues. Authors' methods: Amplified reference gene primers provided the basis for estimating nucleated cell counts. TCRdb keeps only in-frame clones here, not all; method: immunoSEQ multiplex PCR. Clone size and V and J calls were adopted from that table, with D and trimming inferred from the DNA. The sample has under 300,000 clones; 85% to 95% are singletons. Seattle enrolled patients during active infection and tracked them longitudinally. This clonotype was obtained from a man aged 25 to 40 with COVID-19, enrolled during active disease. Sequences were obtained from peripheral blood. The chain carries TRBV5-4 and TRBJ2-3; possibly TRBD2 for D (5 bases). The CDR3 here is CASSSINEGEAYTDTQYF. CDR3 in DNA: TGTGCCAGCAGCTCAATTAATGAGGGTGAGGCATACACAGATACGCAGTATTTT.